Below, one TCR beta chain is given with its context. TCRdb keeps only in-frame clones here, not all; method: immunoSEQ multiplex PCR. The sample holds tens of thousands of clones; around 84% are singletons and the top ten take 5% to 6%. This record comes from a study of technical replicates of blood from a handful of donors. CDR1 and CDR2 from the germline V gene are MGHRA and YSYEKL. V was pared by 1 base and J by 1 base, with 10 bases between. The CDR3 is made up of 15 amino acids. Sequencing input: PBMCs. The TCR comes from a human donor in good health. Some clones in this sample may be carry-over from other donors' samples. V usage is TRBV4-1 and J usage is TRBJ1-1, with D perhaps TRBD1 (6 bases). CDR3 protein: CASSQVGRGNTEAFF. The CDR3 nucleotides are TGCGCCAGCAGCCAAGTAGGCAGGGGGAACACTGAAGCTTTCTTT.